This entry is about one T cell receptor beta chain. J gave up 0 bases and V 3 bases, and 8 bases lay outside the gene matches. CDR1 is SGHRS and CDR2 is YFSETQ in the germline V gene. The CDR3 sequence is 17 residues long. This entry belongs to a study of blood T cell repertoires in COVID-19. Across the study: The United States, Italy and Spain were the sources of the acute and convalescent COVID-19 samples. T cells, B-cell-depleted T cells, or PBMCs supplied cDNA or gDNA.

Per the study methods: It was from reference gene primer amplification that nucleated cell counts were estimated. Sequencing used immunoSEQ multiplex PCR; TCRdb keeps in-frame clones, though not all of them. V and J calls and clone size follow that table, whereas D and trimming were derived from the DNA. The table lists over 25,000 clones, roughly 90% of them singletons. Sequenced material: peripheral blood. This clonotype was sampled from a human donor with active COVID-19. The donor label of this sample is uncertain. The chain combines TRBV5-1 with TRBJ2-3; 9 bases map to TRBD1. The CDR3 region is CASSSLGTGPSTDTQYF. The CDR3 coding sequence is TGCGCCAGCAGCTCCTTGGGGACAGGGCCTAGCACAGATACGCAGTATTTT.